A selection of T cell receptor beta chains follows, all from one sample in a study of quantifying T cell responses using KT2 cells. Via MiXCR, TCRdb re-called the UMI-ligation and nested PCR reads, giving one row per CDR3 protein. The sample has approximately 46,000 distinct CDR3 sequences; around a tenth are singletons. Sequencing input: PBMCs spiked with cells of the T cell clone KT2. Receptor source: a human donor. CDR3s include the opening cysteine and the closing phenylalanine or tryptophan. A D gene is named only where the DNA matches it firmly. Size is stated for part of the rows, as once, few or many counts, or as a class when the clone is expanded.

abundance,j_gene,d_gene,v_gene,CDR3nt,CDR3aa
many,TRBJ1-5,.,TRBV20-1,TGCAGTGCTAGACAGGGAGGGAATCAGCCCCAGCATTTT,CSARQGGNQPQHF
many,TRBJ2-3,.,TRBV29-1,TGCAGCGTTAGTATAGCGGGCACAGATACGCAGTATTTT,CSVSIAGTDTQYF
.,TRBJ2-1,TRBD2,TRBV9,TGTGCCAGCAGCTCTAACCCGGGACTAGCGGAAACAATGTTCTCCTACAATGAGCAGTTCTTC,CASSSNPGLAETMFSYNEQFF
.,TRBJ2-3,TRBD1,TRBV15,TGTGCCACCAGCGCCCGGGACAGGGGCCCAGATACGCAGTATTTT,CATSARDRGPDTQYF
few,TRBJ2-7,.,TRBV6-1,TGTGCCAGCAGTGAAGCCCAAGTTGAGCAGTACTTC,CASSEAQVEQYF
few,TRBJ2-5,.,TRBV18,TGTGCCAGCTCACCACGTCAGGGCGGTCGTCTAAAGACCCAGTACTTC,CASSPRQGGRLKTQYF
many,TRBJ2-1,.,TRBV27,TGTGCCTGTAGGGGGTTAGGAAATGAGCAGTTCTTC,CACRGLGNEQFF
many,TRBJ2-5,TRBD1,TRBV7-9,TGTGCCAGCAGCACGACAGGGGGGTACCAAGAGACCCAGTACTTC,CASSTTGGYQETQYF
.,TRBJ2-3,.,TRBV14,TGTGCCAGCAGCCCCCTTCGGGCTAGCGTCCCAGATACGCAGTATTTT,CASSPLRASVPDTQYF
.,TRBJ2-7,TRBD1,TRBV27,TGTGCCAGCAGTGTTAGGACAGGGTCGGCCTACGAGCAGTACTTC,CASSVRTGSAYEQYF
few,TRBJ2-6,TRBD2,TRBV27,TGTGCCAGCAGTCTGGGACTAGCGGGAGTTAGTGGGGCCAACGTCCTGACTTTC,CASSLGLAGVSGANVLTF
.,TRBJ1-1,.,TRBV15,TGTGCCACCAGCAGAGATCCAGAGAACACTGAAGCTTTCTTT,CATSRDPENTEAFF
.,TRBJ2-2,.,TRBV21-1,TGTGCCAGCAGCAAAGCGACCTCCCCCCTGCCCGGGGAGCTGTTTTTT,CASSKATSPLPGELFF
few,TRBJ2-2,TRBD2,TRBV4-2,TGTGCCAGCAGCCAAGCTAGCGGGGAGAACACCGGGGAGCTGTTTTTT,CASSQASGENTGELFF
.,TRBJ1-2,.,TRBV4-1,TGCGCCAGCAGCCAAGGGGTTGCAGGGATACTAGGTTTTGGCTACACCTTC,CASSQGVAGILGFGYTF
few,TRBJ1-2,TRBD1,TRBV6-5,TGTGCCAGCAGTTACACACCGGACAGGGGAGGATATGGCTACACCTTC,CASSYTPDRGGYGYTF
.,TRBJ2-1,.,TRBV5-1,TGCGCCAGCAGCTACACGTTCAATGAGCAGTTCTTC,CASSYTFNEQFF
.,TRBJ1-1,TRBD1,TRBV20-1,TGCAGTGCTAACCAAGGGGGCGGTACTGAAGCTTTCTTT,CSANQGGGTEAFF
few,TRBJ1-1,.,TRBV25-1,TGTGCCAGCAGTGAAAGGGAAAACACTGAAGCTTTCTTT,CASSERENTEAFF
.,TRBJ2-7,.,TRBV6-2/TRBV6-3,TGTGCCAGCCTGGGGACTTTCCACGAGCAGTACTTC,CASLGTFHEQYF
few,TRBJ1-2,.,TRBV20-1,TGCAGTGCTAGAGCCCGGACTTTCGGGAACTATGGCTACACCTTC,CSARARTFGNYGYTF
few,TRBJ2-5,TRBD1,TRBV9,TGTGCCAGCAGAAACAGGGGGCCCTTGGAGACCCAGTACTTC,CASRNRGPLETQYF
.,TRBJ1-3,.,TRBV15,TGTGCCACCAGCAGTAACAGGGCAATCTCTGGAAACACCATATATTTT,CATSSNRAISGNTIYF
.,TRBJ1-4,.,TRBV12-3/TRBV12-4,TGTGCCAGCAGTTTCGGGACGGCAACTAATGAAAAACTGTTTTTT,CASSFGTATNEKLFF
.,TRBJ2-1,.,TRBV13,TGTGCCAGCAGCCCACCCGATGGCGCCAATGAGCAGTTCTTC,CASSPPDGANEQFF
many,TRBJ2-3,TRBD2,TRBV24-1,TGTGCCACCGGGCGGGAGGGACATACGCAGTATTTT,CATGREGHTQYF
.,TRBJ1-1,.,TRBV29-1,TGCAGCGTTGACTGGAGCTGGGGGGCAGGCACTGAAGCTTTCTTT,CSVDWSWGAGTEAFF
.,TRBJ2-3,.,TRBV11-2,TGTGCCAGCAGCCCACCGACTCACTCACGCCCGGATTTT,CASSPPTHSRPDF
few,TRBJ2-1,TRBD2,TRBV7-2,TGTGCCAGCAGCTTCTTCACTATAGCGGGAGGGGTAGAAAATGAGCAGTTCTTC,CASSFFTIAGGVENEQFF
many,TRBJ2-3,TRBD2,TRBV20-1,TGCAGTGCTCCGACTAGCGGGGTTAGCCTGAGCACAGATACGCAGTATTTT,CSAPTSGVSLSTDTQYF
many,TRBJ2-1,.,TRBV27,TGTGCCAGCGGCGCCGGGCGGGGCAATGAGCAGTTCTTC,CASGAGRGNEQFF
many,TRBJ2-5,TRBD2,TRBV6-2/TRBV6-3,TGTGCCAGCAGGTTAAGGACTAGCGGGAGGGCAGAGACCCAGTACTTC,CASRLRTSGRAETQYF
.,TRBJ1-2,TRBD1,TRBV12-3/TRBV12-4,TGTGCCAGCAGTTCAGGACAGGGGGGGGGCTACACCTTC,CASSSGQGGGYTF
many,TRBJ2-1,TRBD2,TRBV6-5,TGTGCCAGCAGTTACGGGGGGACTAGCAATGAGCAGTTCTTC,CASSYGGTSNEQFF
many,TRBJ2-3,.,TRBV7-9,TGTGCCAGCAGCCCCCCCTTAGCAGATACGCAGTATTTT,CASSPPLADTQYF
many,TRBJ1-1,TRBD1,TRBV20-1,TGCAGTGCTAGTCCCGGGACAGGGCCGGACACTGAAGCTTTCTTT,CSASPGTGPDTEAFF
few,TRBJ1-1,TRBD1,TRBV11-3,TGTGCCAGCAGCCGCCACAGGGGGGACTTTTTGCGAGCTTTCTTT,CASSRHRGDFLRAFF
.,TRBJ2-1,TRBD2,TRBV11-2,TGTGCCAGCAGCCCCGGGACTAGCGGGAGCAATGAGCAGTTCTTC,CASSPGTSGSNEQFF
many,TRBJ2-7,TRBD2,TRBV29-1,TGCAGCGTTGCCACGACTAGCGACCACGAGCAGTACTTC,CSVATTSDHEQYF
many,TRBJ2-1,.,TRBV14,TGTGCCAGCAGCCTAGCCGGGGAGCAGTTCTTC,CASSLAGEQFF
few,TRBJ2-3,TRBD2,TRBV20-1,TGCAGTGCCAACCGTAGAGGACTAGCGGGAGGGGGAGATACGCAGTATTTT,CSANRRGLAGGGDTQYF
.,TRBJ1-3,.,TRBV6-5,TGTGCCAGCAGTTACAACCCAACAGGAAACACCATATATTTT,CASSYNPTGNTIYF
.,TRBJ2-7,.,TRBV28,TGTGCCAGCAGTACCCTGGACCCAGCCCCGCGGCAGTACTTC,CASSTLDPAPRQYF
.,TRBJ2-3,.,TRBV13,TGTGCCAGCAGTTTAGGCTTCGGGTCCCGGGGCCCGCAGTATTTT,CASSLGFGSRGPQYF
many,TRBJ2-7,TRBD2,TRBV20-1,TGCAGTGCTCTTAGACTAGCGGCTGCCTACGAGCAGTACTTC,CSALRLAAAYEQYF
few,TRBJ1-2,TRBD1,TRBV7-3,TGTGCCAGCAGCTTAGGACAGGGAAGGAGCTACACCTTC,CASSLGQGRSYTF
many,TRBJ1-4,TRBD1,TRBV3-1,TGTGCCAGCAGCCATTGGACAGGGGACGAAAAACTGTTTTTT,CASSHWTGDEKLFF
.,TRBJ2-5,.,TRBV6-5,TGTGCCAGTTCCCCCGCCCAGGGGAGGGAGACCCAGTACTTC,CASSPAQGRETQYF
few,TRBJ2-7,.,TRBV14,TGTGCCAGCAGCCAAGTCGGAGGGCCCTCCTACGAGCAGTACTTC,CASSQVGGPSYEQYF
few,TRBJ2-7,TRBD2,TRBV5-1,TGCGCCAGCAGGACCGGACTAGCGGGGGCCTACGAGCAGTACTTC,CASRTGLAGAYEQYF